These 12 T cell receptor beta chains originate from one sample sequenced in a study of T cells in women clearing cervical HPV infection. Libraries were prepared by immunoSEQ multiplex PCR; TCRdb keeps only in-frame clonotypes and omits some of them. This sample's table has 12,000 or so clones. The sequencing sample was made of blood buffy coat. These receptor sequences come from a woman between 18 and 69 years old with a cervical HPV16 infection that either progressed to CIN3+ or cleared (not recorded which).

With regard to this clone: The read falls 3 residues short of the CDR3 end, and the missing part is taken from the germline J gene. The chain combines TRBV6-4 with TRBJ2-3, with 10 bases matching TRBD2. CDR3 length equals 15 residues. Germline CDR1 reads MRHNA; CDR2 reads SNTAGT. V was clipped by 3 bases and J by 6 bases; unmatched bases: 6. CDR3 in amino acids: CASSELGLASDTQYF. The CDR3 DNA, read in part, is TGTGCCAGCAGTGAATTGGGACTAGCGAGCGATACG.

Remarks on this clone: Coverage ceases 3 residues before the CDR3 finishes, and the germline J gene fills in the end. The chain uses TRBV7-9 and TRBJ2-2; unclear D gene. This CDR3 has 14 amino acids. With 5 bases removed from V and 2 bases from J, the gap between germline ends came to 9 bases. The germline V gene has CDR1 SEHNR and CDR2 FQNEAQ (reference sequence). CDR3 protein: CASSPSSNTGELFF. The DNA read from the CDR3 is TGTGCCAGCAGCCCTTCCTCCAACACCGGGGAG.

The CDR3 DNA, read in part, is TGCAGTGCTCGCCCGGGGAGGGTGAACACTGAA. Its translation is CSARPGRVNTE. The whole CDR3 region reads CSARPGRVNTEAFF. The rearrangement joins TRBV20-1 to TRBJ1-1; D gene unclear. The CDR3 end lies 3 residues beyond the end of the read and is filled in from the germline J gene. CDR1 and CDR2 (germline): DFQATT, SNEGSKA (reference sequence). This CDR3 comprises 14 residues. Trimming cost V 5 bases and J 0 bases, with 13 bases left between them.

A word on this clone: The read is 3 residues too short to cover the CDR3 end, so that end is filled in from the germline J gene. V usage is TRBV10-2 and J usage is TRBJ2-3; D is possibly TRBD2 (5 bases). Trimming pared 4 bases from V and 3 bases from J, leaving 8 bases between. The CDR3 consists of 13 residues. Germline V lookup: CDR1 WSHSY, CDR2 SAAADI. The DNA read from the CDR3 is TGCGCCAGCAGTGTGCGGGTAACAGATACG. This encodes CASSVRVTDT. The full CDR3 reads CASSVRVTDTQYF.

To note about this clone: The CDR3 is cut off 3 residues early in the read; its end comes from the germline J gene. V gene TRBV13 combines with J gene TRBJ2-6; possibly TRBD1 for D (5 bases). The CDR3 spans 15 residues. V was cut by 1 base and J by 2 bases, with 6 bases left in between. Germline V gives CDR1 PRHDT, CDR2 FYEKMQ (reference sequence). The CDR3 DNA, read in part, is TGTGCCAGCAGCTTAGCAGGGACTGGGGCCAACGTC. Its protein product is CASSLAGTGANV. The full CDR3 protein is CASSLAGTGANVLTF.

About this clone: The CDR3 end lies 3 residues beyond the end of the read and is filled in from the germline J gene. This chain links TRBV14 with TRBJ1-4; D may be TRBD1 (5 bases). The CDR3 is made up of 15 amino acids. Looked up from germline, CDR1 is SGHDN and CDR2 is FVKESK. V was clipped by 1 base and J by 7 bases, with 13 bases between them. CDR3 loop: CASSQAQGIGEKLFF. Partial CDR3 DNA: TGTGCCAGCAGCCAAGCCCAGGGAATCGGTGAAAAA. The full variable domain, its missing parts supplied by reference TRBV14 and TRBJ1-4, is EAGVTQFPSHSVIEKGQTVTLRCDPISGHDNLYWYRRVMGKEIKFLLHFVKESKQDESGMPNNRFLAERTGGTYSTLKVQPAELEDSGVYFCASSQAQGIGEKLFFGSGTQLSVL.

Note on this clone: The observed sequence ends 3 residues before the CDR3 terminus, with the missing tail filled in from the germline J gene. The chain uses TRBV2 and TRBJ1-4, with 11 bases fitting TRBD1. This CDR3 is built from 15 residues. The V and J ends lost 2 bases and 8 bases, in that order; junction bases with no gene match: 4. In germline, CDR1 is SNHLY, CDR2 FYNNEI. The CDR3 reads CASSERDRGREKLFF. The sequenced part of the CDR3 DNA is TGTGCCAGCAGTGAACGGGACAGGGGGAGAGAAAAA.

The CDR3 bases that were read are TGTGCCAGCAGTTGGACTAGCGGATCATTATACGAG. It encodes CASSWTSGSLYE. The whole CDR3 protein reads CASSWTSGSLYEQYF. J is TRBJ2-7 and V is TRBV12-3 or TRBV12-4; 10 bases are a match to TRBD2. The read is 3 residues too short to cover the CDR3 end, so that end is filled in from the germline J gene. The CDR3 totals 15 residues. The V segment lost 4 bases and the J segment 4 bases; nucleotides outside the gene matches: 7.

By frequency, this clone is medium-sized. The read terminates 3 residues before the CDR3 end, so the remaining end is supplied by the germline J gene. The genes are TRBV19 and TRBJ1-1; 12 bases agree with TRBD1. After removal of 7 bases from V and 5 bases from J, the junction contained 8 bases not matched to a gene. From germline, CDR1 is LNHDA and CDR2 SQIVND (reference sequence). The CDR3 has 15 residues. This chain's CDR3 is CASNPGQGAGTEAFF. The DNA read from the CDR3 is TGTGCCAGTAATCCGGGACAGGGGGCGGGAACTGAA.

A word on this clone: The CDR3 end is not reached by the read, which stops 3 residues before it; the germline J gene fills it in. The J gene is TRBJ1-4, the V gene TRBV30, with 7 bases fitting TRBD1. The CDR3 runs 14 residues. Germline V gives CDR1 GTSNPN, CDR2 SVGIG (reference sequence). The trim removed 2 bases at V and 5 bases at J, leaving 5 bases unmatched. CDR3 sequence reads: CAWSRGQPNEKLFF. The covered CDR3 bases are TGTGCCTGGAGTAGGGGACAGCCAAATGAAAAA.

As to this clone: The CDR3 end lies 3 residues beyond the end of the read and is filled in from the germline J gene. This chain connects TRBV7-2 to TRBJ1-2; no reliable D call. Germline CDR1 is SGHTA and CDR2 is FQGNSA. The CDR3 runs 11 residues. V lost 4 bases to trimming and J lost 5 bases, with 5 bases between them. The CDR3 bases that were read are TGTGCCAGCAGCTCAGATTATGGC. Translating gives CASSSDYG. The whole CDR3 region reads CASSSDYGYTF.

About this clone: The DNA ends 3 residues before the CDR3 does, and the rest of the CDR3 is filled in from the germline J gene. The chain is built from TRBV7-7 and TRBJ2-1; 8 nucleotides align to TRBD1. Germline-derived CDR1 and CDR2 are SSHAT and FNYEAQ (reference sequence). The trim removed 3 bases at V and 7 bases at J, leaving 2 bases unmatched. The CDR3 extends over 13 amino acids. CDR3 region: CASSFRQGNEQFF. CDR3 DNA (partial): TGTGCCAGCAGCTTCCGACAGGGGAATGAG.